The sequence of this T cell receptor (beta chain) was determined in a study of CD8+CD57+ T cells in acquired aplastic anemia. Turning to the study itself: Sorted CD4+ and CD8+ cell DNA averaged 3.2 ug. Study observations and caveats: The number of CD8+ CDR3 sequences shared by patients and controls was about 30. Patients and healthy controls showed no significant CD8+ Simpson's diversity difference.

Genomic DNA served as template for TCR beta VDJ and CDR3 profiling. TCRdb re-called the reads through MiXCR, storing one row per CDR3 protein. Of 300,000 or so distinct CDR3 sequences detected, 56% appear once; the ten largest clones hold less than 9.5%. This clonotype was seen many times. Its antigen remains unidentified. CDR1 and CDR2 from the germline V gene are DFQATT and SNEGSKA (reference sequence). V was pared by 1 base and J by 3 bases, with 13 bases between. The CDR3 runs to 14 residues. The material sequenced was sorted CD4+, CD8+, or CD8+CD57+ T cells (not recorded which) from PBMCs. The genes are TRBV20-1 and TRBJ2-7; TRBD2 might be the D (7 bases). The receptor's source is a human donor with severe aplastic anemia or a healthy control (not recorded which). For the CDR3, the DNA is TGCAGTGCTAGAGCCGGGGGGCGAGGCTACGAGCAGTACTTC. Translating gives CSARAGGRGYEQYF.